The rows below give T cell receptor beta chains drawn from one sample of a study of T cell changes during pregnancy in multiple sclerosis. The method was immunoSEQ multiplex PCR; TCRdb's version includes in-frame clones alone and lacks a portion of them. The repertoire holds under 70,000 clones, with 80% to 95% as singletons. Sequencing was performed on CD4+ T cells from peripheral blood mononuclear cells, taken after pregnancy. Receptors were obtained from a female donor with multiple sclerosis, enrolled in a pregnancy study. CDR3s include the opening cysteine and the closing phenylalanine or tryptophan. D genes are given only for firm matches. Some rows have no size entry. The others give once, few or many, or a class for an expanded clone.

cdr3_aa cdr3_nt v_call clone_size j_call d_call
CASSGGNQETQYF TGTGCCAGCAGCGGGGGGAACCAAGAGACCCAGTACTTC TRBV5-4 NA TRBJ2-5 NA
CASRRDRGNQPQHF TGTGCCAGTAGGAGGGACAGGGGTAATCAGCCCCAGCATTTT TRBV2 NA TRBJ1-5 TRBD1
CASTRQYFPSGLESWRVTDTQYF TGTGCCAGCACCAGACAGTACTTCCCCTCGGGACTAGAGTCCTGGAGGGTCACAGATACGCAGTATTTT TRBV2 NA TRBJ2-3 TRBD2
CASSHSGGLGYTF TGTGCCAGCAGCCACTCGGGGGGTCTGGGCTACACCTTC TRBV14 NA TRBJ1-2 NA
CASSPRGQGSSYEQYF TGTGCCAGCTCACCACGGGGACAGGGGAGCTCCTACGAGCAGTACTTC TRBV18 NA TRBJ2-7 TRBD1
CASSVQGAPSMHEQFF TGTGCCAGCAGTGTCCAGGGGGCACCGTCAATGCATGAGCAGTTCTTC TRBV2 NA TRBJ2-1 TRBD1
CSGGWRGEAFF TGCAGCGGGGGGTGGAGGGGTGAAGCTTTCTTT TRBV29-1 NA TRBJ1-1 NA
CASSEAGATTNEKLFF TGTGCCAGCAGTGAAGCTGGGGCAACAACTAATGAAAAACTGTTTTTT TRBV6-1 NA TRBJ1-4 NA
CASSPPTSGRGEQFF TGTGCCAGCTCACCACCGACTAGCGGGAGAGGTGAGCAGTTCTTC TRBV18 NA TRBJ2-1 TRBD2
CASSFGLSNYGYTF TGTGCCAGCAGTTTTGGGCTATCTAACTATGGCTACACCTTC TRBV28 NA TRBJ1-2 NA
CASSLWGQGATTRETQYF TGTGCCAGCAGCTTGTGGGGACAGGGGGCTACGACGAGGGAGACCCAGTACTTC TRBV5-4 NA TRBJ2-5 TRBD1
CASNLGQGANYGYTF TGCGCCAGCAACCTGGGACAGGGAGCTAACTATGGCTACACCTTC TRBV5-1 NA TRBJ1-2 TRBD1
CASSFQNQGAGTGELFF TGTGCCAGCAGCTTCCAAAACCAGGGGGCGGGCACCGGGGAGCTGTTTTTT TRBV7-3 NA TRBJ2-2 TRBD1
CASSSRGGALGANVLTF TGTGCCAGCAGCTCCCGGGGGGGAGCTCTAGGGGCCAACGTCCTGACTTTC TRBV7-6 NA TRBJ2-6 TRBD2
CASSIDLDRVNYGYTF TGTGCCAGTAGTATAGACCTGGACAGGGTTAACTATGGCTACACCTTC TRBV19 NA TRBJ1-2 TRBD1
CASSETGTSASYEQYF TGTGCCAGCAGTGAAACCGGGACTAGCGCCTCCTACGAGCAGTACTTC TRBV27 NA TRBJ2-7 TRBD2
CASSLRTGWTNTEAFF TGTGCCAGCAGCTTGCGCACAGGGTGGACGAACACTGAAGCTTTCTTT TRBV5-5 NA TRBJ1-1 NA
CASSPGLLERGYTF TGTGCCAGCAGTCCCGGGTTGTTGGAACGCGGCTACACCTTC TRBV6-6 NA TRBJ1-2 NA
CASSLGPGGKYNEQFF TGCGCCAGCAGCTTGGGTCCGGGGGGCAAATACAATGAGCAGTTCTTC TRBV5-1 NA TRBJ2-1 NA
CASSHSGRLAWGKTTGELFF TGCGCCAGCAGTCACTCCGGCCGACTAGCGTGGGGAAAAACCACCGGGGAGCTGTTTTTT TRBV4-1 NA TRBJ2-2 TRBD2
CASRQGQETQYF TGTGCCAGCAGACAGGGTCAAGAGACCCAGTACTTC TRBV2 NA TRBJ2-5 NA
CASSFQGNYEQYF TGCGCCAGCAGCTTTCAGGGTAACTACGAGCAGTACTTC TRBV5-1 NA TRBJ2-7 NA
CASSLGLAGRGLAKNIQYF TGTGCCAGCAGCTTAGGGCTAGCGGGGAGGGGGCTAGCCAAAAACATTCAGTACTTC TRBV11-2 once TRBJ2-4 TRBD2
CAWSVRRGWYEQYF TGTGCCTGGAGTGTTCGGCGGGGGTGGTACGAGCAGTACTTC TRBV30 NA TRBJ2-7 TRBD2
CASSTGNSYEQYF TGTGCCAGTTCTACAGGGAACTCCTACGAGCAGTACTTC TRBV19 NA TRBJ2-7 NA
CASSIGTGGFADTQYF TGTGCCAGTAGTATAGGAACAGGGGGGTTCGCAGATACGCAGTATTTT TRBV19 NA TRBJ2-3 TRBD1
CSVDLSGRGGKKLFF TGCAGCGTAGATTTATCGGGACGGGGAGGGAAAAAACTGTTTTTT TRBV29-1 NA TRBJ1-4 NA
CASSEGGTSAHTDTQYF TGCGCCAGCAGTGAGGGGGGGACTAGCGCCCACACAGATACGCAGTATTTT TRBV10-2 NA TRBJ2-3 TRBD2
CASSQGHLAGVYNEQFF TGTGCCAGCAGCCAAGGCCATCTAGCGGGGGTCTACAATGAGCAGTTCTTC TRBV5-8 NA TRBJ2-1 TRBD2
CASSEGAGRAYNEQFF TGTGCCAGCAGCGAGGGAGCGGGAAGGGCTTACAATGAGCAGTTCTTC TRBV9 NA TRBJ2-1 TRBD2
CASSWLAVTDTQYF TGTGCCAGCAGCTGGCTAGCGGTCACAGATACGCAGTATTTT TRBV5-5 NA TRBJ2-3 TRBD2
CALTRTSHTGELFF TGTGCCTTAACAAGGACTAGTCACACCGGGGAGCTGTTTTTT TRBV30 NA TRBJ2-2 TRBD2
CASSEAPGGSYNEQFF TGTGCCAGCAGTGAAGCACCAGGGGGCTCCTACAATGAGCAGTTCTTC TRBV6-1 few TRBJ2-1 TRBD1
CASSIQRTPSGYNEQFF TGTGCCAGCAGCATCCAACGGACCCCTTCGGGGTACAATGAGCAGTTCTTC TRBV27 NA TRBJ2-1 NA
CASSSSGNTEAFF TGTGCCAGCAGCTCATCAGGAAACACTGAAGCTTTCTTT TRBV9 NA TRBJ1-1 NA
CASSPRDYNEQFF TGCGCCAGCAGCCCGAGGGACTACAATGAGCAGTTCTTC TRBV5-1 NA TRBJ2-1 NA